The 3 T cell receptor beta chains listed next were all sequenced from one sample in a study of cytomegalovirus exposure and HLA in healthy donors (dated by TCRdb to about 2017). Library construction relied on the immunoSEQ multiplex PCR assay. For the multiplex PCR, a mixture combining 60 forward primers for TCR Vbeta segments and 13 reverse primers for TCR Jbeta segments was used. TCRdb took over this immuneACCESS table, retaining in-frame rearrangements with V and J assigned. Such tables are incomplete; in checked studies, under half of the missing clones stem from an unresolved V gene, and the remainder is unexplained. The table of this sample itemizes roughly 70,000 clones. The ten top clones hold roughly 2.7% of the sample. Input material: PBMCs. The receptors were gathered from a man aged 35-49 years in good health and CMV-seronegative.

The V and J genes are TRBV7-2 and TRBJ2-1, with D tentatively TRBD2 (5 bases). Looked up from germline, CDR1 is SGHTA and CDR2 is FQGNSA. V was pared by 5 bases and J by 10 bases, with 9 bases between. The CDR3 runs to 11 residues. The CDR3 DNA reads as TGTGCCAGCAGCCTCAGACTAGAGCAGTTCTTC. The encoded protein is CASSLRLEQFF. Looking up the rest from reference TRBV7-2 and TRBJ2-1 gives the full variable domain: GAGVSQSPSNKVTEKGKDVELRCDPISGHTALYWYRQSLGQGLEFLIYFQGNSAPDKSGLPSDRFSAERTGGSVSTLTIQRTQQEDSAVYLCASSLRLEQFFGPGTRLTVL.

The genes are TRBV7-6 and TRBJ2-5; 9 bases map to TRBD1. V lost 5 bases and J lost 5; bases outside the gene matches: 9. The CDR3 length is 15 residues. Per germline, CDR1 SGHVS and CDR2 FNYEAQ. CDR3 loop: CASSTQTGGVETQYF. DNA for the CDR3: TGTGCCAGCAGCACGCAAACAGGGGGCGTGGAGACCCAGTACTTC.

The chain is built from TRBV5-1 and TRBJ2-3, with no clear D. Trimming took off 2 bases at V and 5 bases at J, with 9 bases between the two ends. Per the germline V gene, CDR1 is SGHRS and CDR2 is YFSETQ. The CDR3 has 13 residues. The CDR3 DNA reads TGCGCCAGCAGCTTCGAGCGAGGAGATACGCAGTATTTT. Its protein product is CASSFERGDTQYF.